The rows below give T cell receptor beta chains drawn from one sample of a study of beta chain features in type 1 diabetes. The data were produced by immunoSEQ multiplex PCR, yet TCRdb's version contains in-frame clones alone and is incomplete. This table holds about 150,000 clones, about 13% found once. The material sequenced was central memory CD4+ T cells from blood. Receptor source: a man aged 18 to 30 with type 1 diabetes. CDR3s leave out the opening cysteine and the closing phenylalanine or tryptophan.

J,V,CDR3
TRBJ2-1,TRBV27,ASKLATSYNEQF
TRBJ2-7,TRBV28,ASNAVGGTYEQY
TRBJ2-2,TRBV29-1,SVSGQGLPGELF
TRBJ2-4,TRBV6-1,ATGGTPLAKNIQY
TRBJ1-4,TRBV5-1,ASSYPEGEKLF
TRBJ2-5,TRBV27,ASSSAGVKY
TRBJ1-4,TRBV11-2,ASSLGTTNEKLF
TRBJ2-5,TRBV10-2,ASSDAAGQETQY
TRBJ2-7,TRBV28,ASSKIAYEQY
TRBJ2-5,TRBV16,ASSQSGQGEETQY
TRBJ2-5,TRBV18,ASSPRSGTVKETQY
TRBJ2-1,TRBV6-5,ASSPGTGYYNEQF
TRBJ2-5,TRBV28,ASSSPASGEETQY
TRBJ1-1,TRBV18,ASSPPTGNTEAF
TRBJ1-1,TRBV6-1,ASSEGWVGAF
TRBJ2-7,TRBV11-2,ASSSAMDSTP
TRBJ2-1,TRBV7-2,ASSHGPATEQF
TRBJ2-1,TRBV30,AWEIAGSYNEQF
TRBJ2-7,TRBV5-1,ASSSSLGEVYEQY
TRBJ2-3,TRBV7-9,ASSLGLLVTDTQY
TRBJ2-1,TRBV7-2,ASSPGTSANEQF
TRBJ1-2,TRBV7-6,ASSTSGGGGYT
TRBJ2-2,TRBV7-2,ASSFAGQGSSGELF
TRBJ1-1,TRBV7-2,ASSFDGDTEAF
TRBJ2-1,TRBV20-1,SASSVNEQF
TRBJ2-1,TRBV15,ATSRNGASVYDEQF
TRBJ1-1,TRBV6-5,ASSYSLDRGKAF
TRBJ2-1,TRBV23-1,ASAKGLAGYNEQF
TRBJ2-6,TRBV7-6,ASSLGNSGANVLT
TRBJ2-2,TRBV7-6,ASSLAQGRAAGELF
TRBJ2-1,TRBV14,ASSQNSDEQF
TRBJ2-1,TRBV9,ASSVGSGGASYNEQF
TRBJ1-1,TRBV10-3,AISGSGGADTEAF
TRBJ2-7,TRBV4-2,ASSQLRGYEQY
TRBJ1-1,TRBV9,ASSVAIQGGTEAF
TRBJ2-5,TRBV2,ASFGHLQETQY
TRBJ2-4,TRBV15,ATSRDEASSIQY
TRBJ2-1,TRBV7-9,ATGQGGRDNEQF
TRBJ2-2,TRBV2,ASSTSGALNTGELF
TRBJ1-1,TRBV9,ASSAGQLTNTEAF
TRBJ2-7,TRBV6-5,ASKTLSYEQY
TRBJ2-3,TRBV5-1,ASSLGLSRGTDTQY
TRBJ1-2,TRBV10-2,ASGTGHNSYGYT
TRBJ2-7,TRBV2,ASSLGGYEQY
TRBJ1-2,TRBV7-9,ASSLDTLYGYT
TRBJ1-2,TRBV6-6,ASSLLGQGGGYT
TRBJ1-6,TRBV27,ASSLGTGANLH
TRBJ2-7,TRBV28,ASSPYYEQY
TRBJ1-1,TRBV6-5,ASRTGTGGSEAF
TRBJ1-2,TRBV2,ASRHDREGYT
TRBJ2-1,TRBV27,ASSEHEQF
TRBJ2-2,TRBV5-5,ASTILAGDLTGELF
TRBJ2-1,TRBV7-6,ASSLAGRDPNEQF
TRBJ2-5,TRBV7-3,ASSLLGTGGAETQY
TRBJ2-3,TRBV9,ASSVSGFTDTQY
TRBJ1-2,TRBV7-2,ASSGYDGTGNGYT
TRBJ2-7,TRBV6-1,ASISSGAQEQY
TRBJ2-3,TRBV18,ASSPGDTQY
TRBJ2-2,TRBV7-3,ASSLSLGTGELF
TRBJ2-3,TRBV14,ASSHRSSGWGTDTQY